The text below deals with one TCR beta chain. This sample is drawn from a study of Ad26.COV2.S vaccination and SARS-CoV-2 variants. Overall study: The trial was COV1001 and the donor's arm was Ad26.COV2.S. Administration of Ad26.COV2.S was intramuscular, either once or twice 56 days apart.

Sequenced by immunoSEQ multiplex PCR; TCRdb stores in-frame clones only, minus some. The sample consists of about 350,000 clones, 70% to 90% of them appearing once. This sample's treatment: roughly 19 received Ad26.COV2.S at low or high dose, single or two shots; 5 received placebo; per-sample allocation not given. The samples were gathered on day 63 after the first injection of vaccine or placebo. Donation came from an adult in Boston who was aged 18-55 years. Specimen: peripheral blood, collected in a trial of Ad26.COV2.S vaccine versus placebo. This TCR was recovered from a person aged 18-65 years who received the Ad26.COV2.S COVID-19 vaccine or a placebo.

The CDR3 DNA reads TGCAGCGTTCTCGGGTTTTATGGCTACACCTTC. Protein product: CSVLGFYGYTF. The V call is TRBV20-1, the J call TRBJ1-2; D is ambiguous. The CDR3 is 11 amino acids. Germline lookup yields CDR1 DFQATT and CDR2 SNEGSKA (reference sequence).